The rows below give T cell receptor beta chains drawn from one sample of a study of prognosis after radiotherapy for stage I lung cancer. Each CDR3 protein is one row after TCRdb ran MiXCR on the multiplex PCR reads. The sample lists roughly 30,000 distinct CDR3 sequences; about 41% were seen once. The sample in question was PBMCs, obtained before or after stereotactic body radiation therapy (not recorded which). The receptors were sampled from a donor over 45 with non-small cell lung cancer. Each CDR3 is given with its conserved first and last residue.

v_gene,j_gene,CDR3aa
TRBV7-3,TRBJ2-3,CASARDPGPVDTQYF
TRBV12-3/TRBV12-4,TRBJ2-1,CASSPQGALAGDYNEQFF
TRBV2,TRBJ1-5,CASRGQGNQPQHF
TRBV20-1,TRBJ2-5,CSASRWETQYF
TRBV7-2,TRBJ1-6,CASSLSGGSPLHF
TRBV28,TRBJ2-2,CATGGWELFF
TRBV6-2/TRBV6-3,TRBJ2-3,CASSYGAPTDTQYF
TRBV20-1,TRBJ2-1,CSAQGSPGVEQFF
TRBV18,TRBJ1-1,CASSVRASQPLGEAFF
TRBV20-1,TRBJ1-6,CSASPWGTGGNSPLHF
TRBV18,TRBJ2-7,CASSPYETGGNEQYF